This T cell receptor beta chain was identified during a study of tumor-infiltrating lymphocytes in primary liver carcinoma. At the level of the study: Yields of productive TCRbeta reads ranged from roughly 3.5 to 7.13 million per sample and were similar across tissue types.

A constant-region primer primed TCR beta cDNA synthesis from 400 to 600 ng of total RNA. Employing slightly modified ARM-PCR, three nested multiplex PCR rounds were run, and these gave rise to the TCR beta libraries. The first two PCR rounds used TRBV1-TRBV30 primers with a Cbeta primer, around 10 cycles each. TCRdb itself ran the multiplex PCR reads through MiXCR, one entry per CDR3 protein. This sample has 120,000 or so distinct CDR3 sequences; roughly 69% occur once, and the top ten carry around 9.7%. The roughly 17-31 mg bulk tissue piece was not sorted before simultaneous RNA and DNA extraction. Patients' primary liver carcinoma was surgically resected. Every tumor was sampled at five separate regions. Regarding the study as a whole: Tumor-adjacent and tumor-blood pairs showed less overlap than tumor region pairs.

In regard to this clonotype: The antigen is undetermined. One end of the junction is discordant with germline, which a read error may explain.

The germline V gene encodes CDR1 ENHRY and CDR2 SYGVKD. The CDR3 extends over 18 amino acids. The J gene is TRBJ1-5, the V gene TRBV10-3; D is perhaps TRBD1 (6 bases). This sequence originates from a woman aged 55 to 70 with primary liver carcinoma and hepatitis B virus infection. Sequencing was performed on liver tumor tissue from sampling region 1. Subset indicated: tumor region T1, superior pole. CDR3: CAISESSRGRGLIQHQHF. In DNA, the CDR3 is TGTGCCATCAGTGAGTCGAGCAGGGGTAGGGGCCTAATTCAGCACCAGCATTTT.